A selection of T cell receptor beta chains follows, all from one sample in a study of T cells in Graves' hyperthyroidism and ophthalmopathy. TCRdb independently ran MiXCR on the multiplex PCR reads; one entry per CDR3 protein. The data show approximately 600,000 distinct CDR3 sequences, less than 25% seen once. The sequenced material came from blood. The receptor set was obtained from a man younger than 45 with Graves' ophthalmopathy. Each CDR3 is given with its conserved first and last residue. A D gene is named only where the DNA matches it firmly. Some rows mark clone size as missing; the rest say once, few, many or name a class of expanded clone.

cdr3_nt | cdr3_aa | v_call | clone_size | d_call | j_call
TGTGCCAGCAGCAGATTTGGGGAAAACATTCAGTACTTC | CASSRFGENIQYF | TRBV7-2 | . | . | TRBJ2-4
TGCAGTGCTACTGGACAGAGCTATGGCTACACCTTC | CSATGQSYGYTF | TRBV20-1 | many | . | TRBJ1-2
TGTGCCAGCAGCTCCTCGACAGCCCTAGAAGCTTTCTTT | CASSSSTALEAFF | TRBV5-6 | few | . | TRBJ1-1
TGTGCCAGCAGCGTAGGCACGACAGCAAACCATGGCTACACCTTC | CASSVGTTANHGYTF | TRBV9 | . | . | TRBJ1-2
TGTGCCAGCAGTCCGGGGACAGGAATGGGGACCGGGGAGCTGTTTTTT | CASSPGTGMGTGELFF | TRBV12-3/TRBV12-4 | many | TRBD1 | TRBJ2-2
TGCAGCGTTATAGTACAGGGCTCCTACAATGAGCAGTTCTTC | CSVIVQGSYNEQFF | TRBV29-1 | . | . | TRBJ2-1
TGCAGTGCTAGAGGCGACAGCATAGGTCAGCCCCAGCATTTT | CSARGDSIGQPQHF | TRBV20-1 | . | . | TRBJ1-5
TGTGCCAGTAGCTATCGTGAGGAGGGTAATGAAAAACTGTTTTTT | CASSYREEGNEKLFF | TRBV19 | . | . | TRBJ1-4
TGCAGTGCTCGGGGAACGGGAGGAACAGATACGCAGTATTTT | CSARGTGGTDTQYF | TRBV20-1 | many | TRBD2 | TRBJ2-3
TGTGCCAGCACTTCATTTTTAGGCGGCCAGTACTTC | CASTSFLGGQYF | TRBV6-1 | many | . | TRBJ2-5
TGTGCCTGGGCCGGGGGCGGCTCCACTGAAGCTTTCTTT | CAWAGGGSTEAFF | TRBV30 | many | . | TRBJ1-1
TGTGCCAGCACCAAAAAGTGGGGGGAGGAGACCCAGTACTTC | CASTKKWGEETQYF | TRBV3-1 | . | . | TRBJ2-5
TGTGCCAGCAGTTACCGGGGACTAGGAAACACAGATACGCAGTATTTT | CASSYRGLGNTDTQYF | TRBV11-2 | many | TRBD2 | TRBJ2-3
TGTGCCAGCGCCGGACAGGGGAGATCCTACGAGCAGTACTTC | CASAGQGRSYEQYF | TRBV27 | . | TRBD1 | TRBJ2-7
TGTGCCAGCTCACCAGTAGCGGTCCAAGAGACCCAGTACTTC | CASSPVAVQETQYF | TRBV18 | . | . | TRBJ2-5
TGTGCCAGCACTGCCTGGGGCTCCTACAATGAGCAGTTCTTC | CASTAWGSYNEQFF | TRBV12-3/TRBV12-4 | . | . | TRBJ2-1
TGTGCCAGCAGTCCTCGGGTGTTGGACGGAAGCTACGAGCAGTACTTC | CASSPRVLDGSYEQYF | TRBV12-3/TRBV12-4 | few | . | TRBJ2-7
TGTGCCAGCAGCCAAGAAAGGTCGGGACAGGGATCCTACGAGCAGTACTTC | CASSQERSGQGSYEQYF | TRBV14 | . | TRBD1 | TRBJ2-7